These 10 T cell receptor beta chains originate from one sample sequenced in a study of cytomegalovirus exposure and HLA in healthy donors. The PCR used 60 Vbeta and 13 Jbeta primers. Here immunoSEQ multiplex PCR was the method, and the copy in TCRdb shows in-frame clones only, minus some. This table holds 150,000 or so clones, 78% found once. The source material was PBMCs. Every receptor here comes from a woman between 35 and 50 years old in good health and CMV-seronegative.

This chain uses TRBV11-2 with TRBJ2-5; 8 positions match TRBD2. Unmatched junction bases numbered 12, after V lost 4 bases and J lost 5 bases. The CDR3 consists of 16 residues. Germline V CDR1 and CDR2: SGHAT, FQNNGV. The CDR3, as DNA: TGTGCCAGCAGCTCCTACTGGCGGGGGGTCGAGGAGACCCAGTACTTC. Translated, it gives CASSSYWRGVEETQYF.

The chain uses TRBV27 and TRBJ2-7, with 8 bases aligning to TRBD2. Germline-derived CDR1 and CDR2 are MNHEY and SMNVEV (reference sequence). This CDR3 region has 14 residues. J was trimmed by 4 bases and V by 3 bases; bases with no gene match: 5. The CDR3 is CASSFSGDLYEQYF. As DNA, the CDR3 is TGTGCCAGCAGTTTTAGCGGGGATTTATACGAGCAGTACTTC.

This rearrangement joins TRBV5-1 to TRBJ2-7; 7 bases line up with TRBD1. This CDR3 comprises 14 residues. Germline CDR1 SGHRS, CDR2 YFSETQ. With 5 bases clipped from V and 5 bases from J, the junction kept 10 bases outside the gene matches. CDR3 sequence reads: CASSLFDRVDEQYF. CDR3 coding DNA: TGCGCCAGCAGTCTTTTCGACAGGGTCGACGAGCAGTACTTC.

The rearrangement joins TRBV7-8 to TRBJ2-5; 7 bases are a match to TRBD1. There are 13 residues in the CDR3. Losses at the gene ends were 4 bases for V and 7 bases for J; bases not matched to a gene: 6. Germline V gives CDR1 SGHVS, CDR2 FQNEAQ. The CDR3 DNA is TGTGCCAGCAGCTCCGACAGGGAAGGGACCCAGTACTTC. It specifies CASSSDREGTQYF. The full variable domain, in which reference TRBV7-8 and TRBJ2-5 provide the parts outside the CDR3, is GAGVSQSPRYKVAKRGQDVALRCDPISGHVSLFWYQQALGQGPEFLTYFQNEAQLDKSGLPSDRFFAERPEGSVSTLKIQRTQQEDSAVYLCASSSDREGTQYFGPGTRLLVL.

This chain uses TRBV5-6 with TRBJ2-7; 12 bases map to TRBD2. The germline V gene encodes CDR1 SGHDT and CDR2 YYEEEE. Losses at the gene ends were 5 bases for V and 6 bases for J; bases not matched to a gene: 12. The length of the CDR3 is 16 residues. The CDR3 is CASSFGTSGWRGEQYF. DNA of the CDR3: TGTGCCAGCAGTTTCGGGACTAGCGGGTGGCGGGGCGAGCAGTACTTC.

The chain combines TRBV11-1 with TRBJ1-1, with TRBD1 matching over 11 bases. CDR1 and CDR2 from the germline V gene are SGHAT and FQDESV (reference sequence). V lost 2 bases, J lost 4 bases, and 3 bases stayed unmatched. CDR3 length: 15 amino acids. CDR3 coding DNA: TGTGCCAGCAGCTTAAGGACAGGGGGCACCACTGAAGCTTTCTTT. It yields the protein CASSLRTGGTTEAFF. Supplemented by reference TRBV11-1 and TRBJ1-1, the full variable domain reads EAEVAQSPRYKITEKSQAVAFWCDPISGHATLYWYRQILGQGPELLVQFQDESVVDDSQLPKDRFSAERLKGVDSTLKIQPAELGDSAMYLCASSLRTGGTTEAFFGQGTRLTVV.

This clone has a handful of counts. The chain employs TRBV6-5 and TRBJ1-2; D not resolved. Trimming cost V 2 bases and J 4 bases, with 5 bases left between them. CDR3 length: 12 amino acids. Per germline, CDR1 MNHEY and CDR2 SVGAGI. CDR3 DNA: TGTGCCAGCAGTTACGGCGGCTATGGCTACACCTTC. Translation: CASSYGGYGYTF.

The V gene is TRBV29-1, the J gene TRBJ2-3, with TRBD2 identical over 9 bases. V trimming: 7 bases; J trimming: 1 base; junction bases outside the gene matches: 12. The CDR3 runs 16 residues. CDR1 and CDR2 from the germline V gene are SQVTM and ANQGSEA. DNA for the CDR3: TGCAGCGCCTTTGGCGGGGGGGCGAAACGCACAGATACGCAGTATTTT. Protein product: CSAFGGGAKRTDTQYF.

J is TRBJ2-7 and V is TRBV9, with TRBD1 matching 12 bases. The CDR3 is 15 residues long. Germline-derived CDR1 and CDR2 are SGDLS and YYNGEE. Trimming cost V 4 bases and J 2 bases; bases outside gene matches: 4. The CDR3 DNA reads as TGTGCCAGCAGCAACCGGGACAGGGGGCCCTACGAGCAGTACTTC. Translation: CASSNRDRGPYEQYF.

This clone was detected only once. The V gene is TRBV7-9, the J gene TRBJ1-6, with 8 bases identical to TRBD1. Germline V lookup: CDR1 SEHNR, CDR2 FQNEAQ (reference sequence). J was trimmed by 10 bases and V by 5 bases; bases with no gene match: 16. This CDR3 contains 17 residues. The CDR3 coding sequence is TGTGCCAGCAGCAAGAGAGGGACAGGACTGGAACAGTCACCCCTCCACTTT. Amino acids: CASSKRGTGLEQSPLHF.